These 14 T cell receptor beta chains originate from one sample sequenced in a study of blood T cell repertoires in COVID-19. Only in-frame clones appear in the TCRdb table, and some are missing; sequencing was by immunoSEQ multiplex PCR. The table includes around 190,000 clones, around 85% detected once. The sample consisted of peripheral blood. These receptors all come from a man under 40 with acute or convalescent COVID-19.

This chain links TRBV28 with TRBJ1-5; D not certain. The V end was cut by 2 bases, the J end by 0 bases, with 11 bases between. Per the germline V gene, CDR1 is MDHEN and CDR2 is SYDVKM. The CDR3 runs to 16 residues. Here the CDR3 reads CASSLGQVYSNQPQHF. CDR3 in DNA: TGTGCCAGCAGTTTAGGCCAGGTTTATAGCAATCAGCCCCAGCATTTT. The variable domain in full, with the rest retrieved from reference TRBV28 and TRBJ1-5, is DVKVTQSSRYLVKRTGEKVFLECVQDMDHENMFWYRQDPGLGLRLIYFSYDVKMKEKGDIPEGYSVSREKKERFSLILESASTNQTSMYLCASSLGQVYSNQPQHFGDGTRLSIL.

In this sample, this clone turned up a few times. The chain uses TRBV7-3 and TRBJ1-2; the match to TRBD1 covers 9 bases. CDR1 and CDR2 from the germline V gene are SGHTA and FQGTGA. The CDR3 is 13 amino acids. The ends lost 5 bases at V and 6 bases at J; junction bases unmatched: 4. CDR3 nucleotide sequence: TGTGCCAGCAGCACCCGGACAGGGGATGGCTACACCTTC. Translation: CASSTRTGDGYTF.

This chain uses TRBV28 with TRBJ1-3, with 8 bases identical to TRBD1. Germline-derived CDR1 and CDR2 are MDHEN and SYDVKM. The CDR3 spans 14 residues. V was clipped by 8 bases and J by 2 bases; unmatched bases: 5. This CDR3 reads CASFSTGAGNTIYF. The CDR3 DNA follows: TGTGCCAGCTTTTCGACAGGGGCTGGAAACACCATATATTTT.

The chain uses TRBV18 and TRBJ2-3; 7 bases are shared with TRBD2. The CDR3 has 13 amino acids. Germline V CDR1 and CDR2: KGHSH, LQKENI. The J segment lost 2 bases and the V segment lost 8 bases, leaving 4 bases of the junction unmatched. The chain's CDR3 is CASSGNYTDTQYF. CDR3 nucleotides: TGTGCCAGCAGCGGGAACTACACAGATACGCAGTATTTT.

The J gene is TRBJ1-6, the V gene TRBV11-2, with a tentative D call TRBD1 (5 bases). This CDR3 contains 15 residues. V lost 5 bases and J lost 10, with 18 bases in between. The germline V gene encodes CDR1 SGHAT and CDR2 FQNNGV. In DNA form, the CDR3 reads TGTGCCAGCAGCCCAGTCCGGGCAGGGCAATCACCCCTCCACTTT. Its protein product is CASSPVRAGQSPLHF.

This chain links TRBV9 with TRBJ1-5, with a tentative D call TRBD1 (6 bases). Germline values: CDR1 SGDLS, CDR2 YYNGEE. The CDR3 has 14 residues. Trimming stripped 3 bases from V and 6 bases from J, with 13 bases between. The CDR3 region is CASSAGEGGQPQHF. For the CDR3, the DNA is TGTGCCAGCAGCGCAGGGGAGGGAGGTCAGCCCCAGCATTTT.

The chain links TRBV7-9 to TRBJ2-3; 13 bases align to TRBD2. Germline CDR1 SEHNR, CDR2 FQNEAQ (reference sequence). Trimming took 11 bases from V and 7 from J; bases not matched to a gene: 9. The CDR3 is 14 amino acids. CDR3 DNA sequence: TGTGCCTGCCCAGGACTAGCGGGAGTAAATACGCAGTATTTT. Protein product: CACPGLAGVNTQYF.

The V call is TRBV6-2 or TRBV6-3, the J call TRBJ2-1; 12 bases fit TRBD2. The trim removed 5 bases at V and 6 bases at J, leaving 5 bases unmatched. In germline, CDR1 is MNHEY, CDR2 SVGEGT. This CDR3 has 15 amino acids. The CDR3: CASSRTSGVPNEQFF. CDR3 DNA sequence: TGTGCCAGCAGTAGGACTAGCGGGGTCCCCAATGAGCAGTTCTTC.

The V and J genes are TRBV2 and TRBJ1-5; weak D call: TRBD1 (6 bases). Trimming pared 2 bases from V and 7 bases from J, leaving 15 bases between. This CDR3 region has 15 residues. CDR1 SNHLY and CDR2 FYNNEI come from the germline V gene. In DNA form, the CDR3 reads TGTGCCAGCAGTGAATACCAGGGGCTAGGACAGCCCCAGCATTTT. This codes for CASSEYQGLGQPQHF.

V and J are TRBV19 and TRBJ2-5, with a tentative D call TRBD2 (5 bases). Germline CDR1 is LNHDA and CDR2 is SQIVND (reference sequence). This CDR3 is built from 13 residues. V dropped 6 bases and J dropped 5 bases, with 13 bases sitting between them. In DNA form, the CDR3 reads TGTGCCAGTAGGGCCCCTCGAGGGGAGACCCAGTACTTC. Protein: CASRAPRGETQYF.

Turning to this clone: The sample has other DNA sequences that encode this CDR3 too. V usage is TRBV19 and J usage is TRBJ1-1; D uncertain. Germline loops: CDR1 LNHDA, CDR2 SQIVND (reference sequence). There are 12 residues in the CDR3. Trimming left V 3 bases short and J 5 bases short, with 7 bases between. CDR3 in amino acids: CASSIGVTEAFF. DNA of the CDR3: TGTGCCAGTAGTATCGGGGTTACTGAAGCTTTCTTT. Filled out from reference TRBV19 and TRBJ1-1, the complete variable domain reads DGGITQSPKYLFRKEGQNVTLSCEQNLNHDAMYWYRQDPGQGLRLIYYSQIVNDFQKGDIAEGYSVSREKKESFPLTVTSAQKNPTAFYLCASSIGVTEAFFGQGTRLTVV.

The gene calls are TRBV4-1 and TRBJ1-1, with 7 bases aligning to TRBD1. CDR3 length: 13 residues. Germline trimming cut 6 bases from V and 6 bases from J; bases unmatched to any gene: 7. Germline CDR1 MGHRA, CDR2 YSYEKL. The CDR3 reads CASRNHDRAEAFF. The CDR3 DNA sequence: TGCGCCAGCAGGAACCACGACAGGGCTGAAGCTTTCTTT.

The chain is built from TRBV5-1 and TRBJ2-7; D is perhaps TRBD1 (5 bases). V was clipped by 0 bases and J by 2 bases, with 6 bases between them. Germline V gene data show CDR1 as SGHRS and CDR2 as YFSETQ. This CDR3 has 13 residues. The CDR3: CASSLGGPYEQYF. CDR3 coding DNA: TGCGCCAGCAGCTTGGGGGGCCCCTACGAGCAGTACTTC. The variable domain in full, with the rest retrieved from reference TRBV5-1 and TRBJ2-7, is KAGVTQTPRYLIKTRGQQVTLSCSPISGHRSVSWYQQTPGQGLQFLFEYFSETQRNKGNFPGRFSGRQFSNSRSEMNVSTLELGDSALYLCASSLGGPYEQYFGPGTRLTVT.

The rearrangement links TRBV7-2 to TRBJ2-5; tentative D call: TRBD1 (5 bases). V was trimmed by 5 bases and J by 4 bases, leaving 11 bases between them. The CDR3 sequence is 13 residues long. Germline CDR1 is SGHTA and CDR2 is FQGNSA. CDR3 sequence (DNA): TGTGCCAGCAGCAGACAGTTTGGAGAGACCCAGTACTTC. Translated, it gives CASSRQFGETQYF.